The 22 T cell receptor beta chains below all came from one sample that was sequenced in a study of T-cell reconstitution after alpha-beta-depleted transplantation in children. TCRbeta library preparation incorporated unique molecular identifiers. Via MiXCR, TCRdb re-called the PCR reads, giving one row per CDR3 protein. The repertoire consists of some 250,000 distinct CDR3 sequences, with around 12% occurring once and the leading ten covering 2% to 3%. Sequencing was performed on PBMCs from the stem cell graft donor, taken from the stem cell graft. These receptors were collected from a human donor who donated a stem cell graft to a child with acute lymphoblastic leukemia.

This clonotype was picked up many times. CDR3 nucleotide sequence: TGCAGTGCCGGTTCGGCGGTGATCCCCTACAATGAGCAGTTCTTC. Translated, it gives CSAGSAVIPYNEQFF. The chain carries TRBV20-1 and TRBJ2-1; D call uncertain. CDR3 length: 15 residues. Germline V gives CDR1 DFQATT, CDR2 SNEGSKA (reference sequence). The V end was cut by 6 bases, the J end by 2 bases, with 17 bases between.

This clonotype was recorded a few times. The chain uses TRBV3-1 and TRBJ2-7; the D gene could be TRBD1 or TRBD2 (5 bases each). V shed 4 bases and J shed 5 bases, with 18 bases lying between them. CDR1 LGHDT and CDR2 YNNKEL come from the germline V gene (reference sequence). The CDR3 runs 15 residues. The CDR3 here is CASSRGRGRFHEQYF. The CDR3 region has the DNA TGTGCCAGCAGCCGAGGACGGGGCCGGTTCCACGAGCAGTACTTC.

Ten or more counts support this clonotype. The chain joins TRBV6-2 or TRBV6-3 to TRBJ1-4, with D unclear. The CDR3 is made up of 14 amino acids. Per germline, CDR1 MNHEY and CDR2 SVGEGT. Trimming left V 5 bases short and J 5 bases short, with 12 bases between. CDR3 sequence: CASSIPSFNEKLFF. CDR3 nucleotide sequence: TGTGCCAGCAGTATTCCTTCCTTCAATGAAAAACTGTTTTTT.

There are a few counts of this clonotype. DNA for the CDR3: TGTGCCAGCAGCCCGACAGCTAACGAGCAGTACTTC. Translated, it gives CASSPTANEQYF. The chain carries TRBV9 and TRBJ2-7; the D gene is possibly TRBD1 (5 bases). Germline loops: CDR1 SGDLS, CDR2 YYNGEE. Trimming removed 4 bases at V and 5 bases at J, with 10 bases between. The CDR3 is 12 residues long. Full variable domain (missing parts from reference TRBV9 and TRBJ2-7): DSGVTQTPKHLITATGQRVTLRCSPRSGDLSVYWYQQSLDQGLQFLIQYYNGEERAKGNILERFSAQQFPDLHSELNLSSLELGDSALYFCASSPTANEQYFGPGTRLTVT.

This clonotype has ten or more counts. In nucleotides, the CDR3 is TGCGCCAGCAGCCAAAGTAGGGATACGCAGTATTTT. It codes for CASSQSRDTQYF. The rearrangement joins TRBV4-1 to TRBJ2-3, with D hard to call. Germline assignment: CDR1 MGHRA and CDR2 YSYEKL. The CDR3 is 12 residues long. V dropped 2 bases and J dropped 6 bases, with 6 bases sitting between them.

This clonotype was counted ten times or more. The chain has TRBV20-1 and TRBJ2-4; the D gene is possibly TRBD1 (6 bases). V shed 4 bases and J shed 2 bases, with 9 bases lying between them. CDR1 and CDR2 from the germline V gene are DFQATT and SNEGSKA (reference sequence). The CDR3 is 13 residues long. The CDR3 region has the DNA TGCAGTGCTACAGGGGCGACCAAAAACATTCAGTACTTC. It codes for CSATGATKNIQYF.

This clonotype was counted at least ten times. This chain joins TRBV29-1 and TRBJ1-6; D gene unclear. This CDR3 comprises 13 residues. Germline CDR1 is SQVTM and CDR2 is ANQGSEA. Trimming removed 4 bases from V and 7 bases from J, with 11 bases in between. The CDR3 nucleotides read TGCAGCGTTGGAGAAACGGCCAATTCACCCCTCCACTTT. It encodes CSVGETANSPLHF.

Concerning this clonotype itself: Since no conserved phenylalanine or tryptophan closes the CDR3, a read error is the likely cause. V and J are TRBV5-6 and TRBJ2-7; maybe TRBD2 (5 bases). The V end was cut by 4 bases, the J end by 5 bases, with 13 bases between. The CDR3 totals 13 residues. Looked up from germline, CDR1 is SGHDT and CDR2 is YYEEEE. CDR3: CASSVGSGDEQYL. In DNA, the CDR3 is TGTGCCAGCAGCGTGGGGAGCGGAGACGAGCAGTACTTG.

This clonotype was seen repeatedly, ten times or more. The chain carries TRBV15 and TRBJ2-1, with TRBD2 matching 10 bases. Per germline, CDR1 LNHNV and CDR2 YYDKDF (reference sequence). This CDR3 spans 15 amino acids. The J segment lost 13 bases and the V segment lost 0 bases, leaving 9 bases of the junction unmatched. CDR3 loop: CATSRDVGGTSAQFF. The CDR3, as DNA: TGTGCCACCAGCAGAGATGTTGGTGGGACTAGCGCTCAGTTCTTC.

This clonotype was observed at least ten times. The junction shows a germline mismatch at one end, possibly a read error. The chain is built from TRBV20-1 and TRBJ2-3, with TRBD2 identical over 12 bases. Germline V gene data show CDR1 as DFQATT and CDR2 as SNEGSKA (reference sequence). This CDR3 has 14 amino acids. Here the CDR3 reads CSAPTSGSIDTQYF. DNA of the CDR3: TGCAGTGCACCGACTAGCGGGAGCATAGATACGCAGTATTTT.

The table lists this clonotype with many counts. The chain combines TRBV5-1 with TRBJ1-1, with D maybe TRBD1 (6 bases). The V end was cut by 4 bases, the J end by 3 bases, with 22 bases between. This CDR3 has 17 amino acids. Germline-derived CDR1 and CDR2 are SGHRS and YFSETQ. The CDR3 loop is CASSTGSGAKFYTEAFF. The CDR3 DNA follows: TGCGCCAGCAGCACAGGTTCAGGGGCGAAATTTTACACTGAAGCTTTCTTT.

This clonotype came up many times. The rearrangement uses TRBV7-9 and TRBJ1-1; D is undetermined. The V gene's germline CDR1 is SEHNR and CDR2 FQNEAQ (reference sequence). The CDR3 runs 12 residues. Between the trimmed V and J ends, which lost 11 bases and 4 bases, there was a span of 14 bases. CDR3 region: CAGRASGTEAFF. In DNA, the CDR3 is TGTGCCGGTAGGGCCTCAGGCACTGAAGCTTTCTTT.

Points on this clonotype: One base away lies a much larger clone, so this may be a sequencing read error. The conserved phenylalanine or tryptophan normally closing the CDR3 is absent here, so this likely arose from a read error. The rearrangement links TRBV5-6 to TRBJ2-5; 8 bases match TRBD2. Germline loops: CDR1 SGHDT, CDR2 YYEEEE. The CDR3 is 16 residues long. The junction had 10 bases not matched to a gene; V was cut back by 5 bases and J by 1 base. The CDR3 loop reads CASSPPYGRVQETQYS. CDR3 coding DNA: TGTGCCAGCAGTCCCCCGTACGGGAGGGTCCAAGAGACCCAGTACTCC.

The rearrangement uses TRBV7-2 and TRBJ2-2; D call uncertain. The length of the CDR3 is 15 residues. The V gene's germline CDR1 is SGHTA and CDR2 FQGNSA. Trimming took 6 bases from V and 3 from J, leaving 14 bases between them. The CDR3 here is CASSGSLGHTGELFF. The CDR3 DNA sequence: TGTGCCAGCAGTGGCTCCCTAGGACACACCGGGGAGCTGTTTTTT.

This clonotype occurred a few times. CDR3 sequence: CASSFGNLLPYEQYF. CDR3 nucleotide sequence: TGTGCCAGCAGCTTTGGGAACCTACTCCCTTACGAGCAGTACTTC. The chain joins TRBV7-3 to TRBJ2-7; D call uncertain. The CDR3 covers 15 residues. Germline lookup yields CDR1 SGHTA and CDR2 FQGTGA. The V end was cut by 3 bases, the J end by 4 bases, with 16 bases between.

This clonotype was counted a few times. The genes are TRBV5-6 and TRBJ2-1, with D tentatively TRBD1 (5 bases). CDR1 SGHDT and CDR2 YYEEEE come from the germline V gene. The CDR3 totals 13 residues. V lost 2 bases to trimming and J lost 4 bases, with 7 bases between them. CDR3 protein: CASSFDSYNEQFF. The CDR3 DNA sequence: TGTGCCAGCAGCTTCGACAGTTACAATGAGCAGTTCTTC.

There are many counts of this clonotype. This CDR3 reads CSVIASGKETQYF. The CDR3 bases are TGCAGCGTGATCGCTAGCGGGAAGGAGACCCAGTACTTC. The V call is TRBV29-1, the J call TRBJ2-5; 9 bases agree with TRBD2. With 6 bases clipped from V and 5 bases from J, the junction kept 7 bases outside the gene matches. Germline CDR1 is SQVTM and CDR2 is ANQGSEA. The CDR3 has 13 residues.

There are many counts of this clonotype. This chain connects TRBV20-1 to TRBJ2-3; D may be TRBD1 or TRBD2 (5 bases each). CDR1 DFQATT and CDR2 SNEGSKA come from the germline V gene (reference sequence). Trimming cost V 4 bases and J 2 bases, with 16 bases left between them. This CDR3 has 15 residues. The CDR3 coding sequence is TGCAGTGCTACCCGTGGGGCGGGCCTCACAGATACGCAGTATTTT. Its protein product is CSATRGAGLTDTQYF.

This sequence joins TRBV20-1 and TRBJ1-1; perhaps TRBD1 as D (6 bases). The CDR3 is made up of 14 amino acids. Germline assignment: CDR1 DFQATT and CDR2 SNEGSKA (reference sequence). V lost 5 bases and J lost 0, with 13 bases in between. The CDR3 DNA is TGCAGTGCTCCAGAAAGGGGGGTGAACACTGAAGCTTTCTTT. Translating it yields CSAPERGVNTEAFF.

Turning to this clonotype: At one of its ends the junction is not consistent with the germline gene, which may arise from a read error. This chain connects TRBV3-1 to TRBJ2-5, with D maybe TRBD2 (6 bases). The germline V gene encodes CDR1 LGHDT and CDR2 YNNKEL (reference sequence). The CDR3 runs 15 residues. CDR3 protein: CATSQLRGNEETQYF. In DNA form, the CDR3 reads TGTGCCACCAGCCAACTCCGCGGGAACGAGGAGACCCAGTACTTC.

This clonotype was observed many times. The rearrangement links TRBV20-1 to TRBJ1-1; unclear D gene. Germline lookup yields CDR1 DFQATT and CDR2 SNEGSKA (reference sequence). V lost 0 bases and J 0 bases, leaving 8 bases between the germline ends. The CDR3 sequence is 14 residues long. CDR3 protein: CSARDDTMNTEAFF. CDR3 coding DNA: TGCAGTGCTAGAGACGACACCATGAACACTGAAGCTTTCTTT.

This clonotype was seen ten or more times. The V gene is TRBV28, the J gene TRBJ2-1, with TRBD2 matching 10 bases. Per the germline V gene, CDR1 is MDHEN and CDR2 is SYDVKM. The CDR3 sequence is 16 residues long. V shed 4 bases, J shed 2 bases, and the junction held 5 bases outside the gene matches. DNA of the CDR3: TGTGCCAGCAGTTACGACGGGACTAGCGCCTACAATGAGCAGTTCTTC. Its protein product is CASSYDGTSAYNEQFF.